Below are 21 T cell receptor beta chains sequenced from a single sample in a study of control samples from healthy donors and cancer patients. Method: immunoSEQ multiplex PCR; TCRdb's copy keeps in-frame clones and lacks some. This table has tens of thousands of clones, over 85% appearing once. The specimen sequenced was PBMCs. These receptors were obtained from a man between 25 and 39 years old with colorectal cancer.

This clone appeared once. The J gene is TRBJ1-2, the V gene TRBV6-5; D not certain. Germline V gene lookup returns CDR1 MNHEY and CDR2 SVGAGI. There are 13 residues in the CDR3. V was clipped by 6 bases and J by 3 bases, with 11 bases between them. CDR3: CASSPGADYGYTF. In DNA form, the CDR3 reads TGTGCCAGCAGCCCAGGTGCTGACTATGGCTACACCTTC.

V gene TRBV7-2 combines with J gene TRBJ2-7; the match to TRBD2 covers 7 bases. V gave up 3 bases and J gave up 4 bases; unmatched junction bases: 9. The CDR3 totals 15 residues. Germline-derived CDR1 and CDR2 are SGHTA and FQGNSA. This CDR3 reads CASSLQGLYTYEQYF. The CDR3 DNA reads TGTGCCAGCAGCTTGCAGGGACTATATACTTACGAGCAGTACTTC.

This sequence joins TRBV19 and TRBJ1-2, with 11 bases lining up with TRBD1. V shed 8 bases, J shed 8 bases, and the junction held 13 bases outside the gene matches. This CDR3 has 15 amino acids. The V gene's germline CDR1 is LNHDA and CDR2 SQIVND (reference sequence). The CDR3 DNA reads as TGTGCCAGTCTTGGCCGGGACAGGGGGACTATGGGCTACACCTTC. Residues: CASLGRDRGTMGYTF.

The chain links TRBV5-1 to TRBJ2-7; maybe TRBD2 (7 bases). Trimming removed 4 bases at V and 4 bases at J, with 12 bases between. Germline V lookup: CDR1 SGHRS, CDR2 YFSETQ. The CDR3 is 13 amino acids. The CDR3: CASSRGGGYEQYF. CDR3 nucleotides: TGCGCCAGCAGCAGGGGGGGCGGGTACGAGCAGTACTTC.

The CDR3 loop reads CASSEDGTTSEQFF. Here the CDR3 DNA reads TGTGCCAGCAGTGAGGACGGTACCACAAGTGAGCAGTTCTTC. This chain links TRBV6-4 with TRBJ2-1; D is uncertain. Germline V gene lookup returns CDR1 MRHNA and CDR2 SNTAGT. The CDR3 spans 14 residues. V was trimmed by 3 bases and J by 9 bases, leaving 15 bases between them.

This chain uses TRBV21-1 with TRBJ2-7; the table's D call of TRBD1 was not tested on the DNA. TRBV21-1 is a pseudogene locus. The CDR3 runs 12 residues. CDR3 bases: TGTGCCAGCAGCAAAGGGCCCCACGAGCAGTACTTC. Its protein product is CASSKGPHEQYF.

The CDR3 is CASSLKTGPSPYEQYF. In nucleotides, the CDR3 is TGTGCCAGCAGCTTAAAAACGGGACCCTCTCCCTACGAGCAGTACTTC. This rearrangement joins TRBV5-6 to TRBJ2-7; D tentatively fits TRBD1 or TRBD2 (5 bases each). This CDR3 comprises 16 residues. Trimming left V 2 bases short and J 2 bases short, with 17 bases between. Germline-derived CDR1 and CDR2 are SGHDT and YYEEEE.

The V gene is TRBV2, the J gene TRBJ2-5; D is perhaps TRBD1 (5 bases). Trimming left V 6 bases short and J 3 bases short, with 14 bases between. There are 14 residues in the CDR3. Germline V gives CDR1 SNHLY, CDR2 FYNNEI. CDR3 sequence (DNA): TGTGCCAGCAGCACCCTCGGCAGGGAAGAGACCCAGTACTTC. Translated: CASSTLGREETQYF.

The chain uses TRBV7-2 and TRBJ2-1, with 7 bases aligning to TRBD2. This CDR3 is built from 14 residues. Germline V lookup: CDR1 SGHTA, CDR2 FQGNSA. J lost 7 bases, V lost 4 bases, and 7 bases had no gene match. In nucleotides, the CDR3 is TGTGCCAGCAGCTCCCCGACTAGCATGAATGAGCAGTTCTTC. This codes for CASSSPTSMNEQFF.

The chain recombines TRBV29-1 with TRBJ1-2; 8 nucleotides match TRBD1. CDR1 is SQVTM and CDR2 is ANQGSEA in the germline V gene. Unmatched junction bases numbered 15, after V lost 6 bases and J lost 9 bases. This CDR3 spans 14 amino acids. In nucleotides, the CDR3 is TGCAGCGTAACCCAGTTCAGGGACAGGAGTAGCTACACCTTC. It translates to CSVTQFRDRSSYTF.

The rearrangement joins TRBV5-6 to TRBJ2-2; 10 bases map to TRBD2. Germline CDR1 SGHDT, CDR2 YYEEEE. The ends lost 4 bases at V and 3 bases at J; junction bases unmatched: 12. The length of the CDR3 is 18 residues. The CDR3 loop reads CASSPGLADGLDTGELFF. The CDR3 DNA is TGTGCCAGCAGCCCCGGACTAGCGGATGGGTTAGACACCGGGGAGCTGTTTTTT. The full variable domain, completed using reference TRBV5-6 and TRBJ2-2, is DAGVTQSPTHLIKTRGQQVTLRCSPKSGHDTVSWYQQALGQGPQFIFQYYEEEERQRGNFPDRFSGHQFPNYSSELNVNALLLGDSALYLCASSPGLADGLDTGELFFGEGSRLTVL.

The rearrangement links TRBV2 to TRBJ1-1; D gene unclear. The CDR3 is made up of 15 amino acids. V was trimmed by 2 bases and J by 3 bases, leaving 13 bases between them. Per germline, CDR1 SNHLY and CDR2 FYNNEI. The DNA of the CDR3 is TGTGCCAGCAGTGAACGGGCAGTGGTACACACTGAAGCTTTCTTT. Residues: CASSERAVVHTEAFF.

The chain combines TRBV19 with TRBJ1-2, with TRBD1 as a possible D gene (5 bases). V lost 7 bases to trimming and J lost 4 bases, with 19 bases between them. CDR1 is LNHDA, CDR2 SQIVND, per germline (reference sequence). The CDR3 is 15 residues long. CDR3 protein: CASTPQPGLFYGYTF. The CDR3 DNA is TGTGCCAGTACCCCACAGCCGGGACTATTCTATGGCTACACCTTC. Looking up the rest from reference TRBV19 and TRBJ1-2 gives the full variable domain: DGGITQSPKYLFRKEGQNVTLSCEQNLNHDAMYWYRQDPGQGLRLIYYSQIVNDFQKGDIAEGYSVSREKKESFPLTVTSAQKNPTAFYLCASTPQPGLFYGYTFGSGTRLTVV.

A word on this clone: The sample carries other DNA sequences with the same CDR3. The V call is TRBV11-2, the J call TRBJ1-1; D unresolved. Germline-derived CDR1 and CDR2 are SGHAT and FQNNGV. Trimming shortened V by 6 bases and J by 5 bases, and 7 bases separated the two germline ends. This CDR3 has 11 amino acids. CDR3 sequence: CASSGGTEAFF. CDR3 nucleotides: TGTGCCAGCAGTGGTGGTACTGAAGCTTTCTTT.

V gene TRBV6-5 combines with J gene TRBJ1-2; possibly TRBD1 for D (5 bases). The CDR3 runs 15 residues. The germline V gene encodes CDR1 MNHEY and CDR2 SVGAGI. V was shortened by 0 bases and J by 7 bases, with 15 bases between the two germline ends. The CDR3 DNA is TGTGCCAGCAGTTACTCAAGAGGGGCGGTGGGTGGCTACACCTTC. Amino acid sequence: CASSYSRGAVGGYTF.

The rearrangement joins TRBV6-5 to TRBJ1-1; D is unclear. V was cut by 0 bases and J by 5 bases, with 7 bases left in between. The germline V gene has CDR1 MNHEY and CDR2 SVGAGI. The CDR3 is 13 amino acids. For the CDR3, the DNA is TGTGCCAGCAGTTACTCGACCAGAACTGAAGCTTTCTTT. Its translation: CASSYSTRTEAFF.

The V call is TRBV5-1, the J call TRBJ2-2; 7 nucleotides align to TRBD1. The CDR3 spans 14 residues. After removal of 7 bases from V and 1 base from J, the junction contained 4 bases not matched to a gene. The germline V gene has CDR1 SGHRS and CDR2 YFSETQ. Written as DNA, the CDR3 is TGCGCCAGCGGACAGGCGGGGAACACCGGGGAGCTGTTTTTT. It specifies CASGQAGNTGELFF. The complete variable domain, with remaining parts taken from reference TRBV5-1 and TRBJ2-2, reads KAGVTQTPRYLIKTRGQQVTLSCSPISGHRSVSWYQQTPGQGLQFLFEYFSETQRNKGNFPGRFSGRQFSNSRSEMNVSTLELGDSALYLCASGQAGNTGELFFGEGSRLTVL.

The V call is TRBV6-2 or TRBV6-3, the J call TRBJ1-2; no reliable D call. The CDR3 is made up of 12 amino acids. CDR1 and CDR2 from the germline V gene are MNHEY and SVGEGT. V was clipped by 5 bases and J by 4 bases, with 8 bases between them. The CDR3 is CASSTGPYGYTF. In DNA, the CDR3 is TGTGCCAGCAGTACCGGACCCTATGGCTACACCTTC.

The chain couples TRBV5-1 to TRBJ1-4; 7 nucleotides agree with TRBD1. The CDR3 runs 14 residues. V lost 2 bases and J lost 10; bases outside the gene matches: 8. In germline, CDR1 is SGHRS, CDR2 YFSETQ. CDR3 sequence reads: CASSFSRQGGKLFF. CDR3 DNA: TGCGCCAGCAGCTTTTCTCGACAGGGAGGAAAACTGTTTTTT.

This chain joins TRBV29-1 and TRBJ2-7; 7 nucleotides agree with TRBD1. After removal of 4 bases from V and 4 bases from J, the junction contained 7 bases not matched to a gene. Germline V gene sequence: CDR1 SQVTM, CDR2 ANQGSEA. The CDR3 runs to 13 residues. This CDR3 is CSVAFPGGYEQYF. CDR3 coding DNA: TGCAGCGTTGCGTTCCCAGGGGGATACGAGCAGTACTTC.

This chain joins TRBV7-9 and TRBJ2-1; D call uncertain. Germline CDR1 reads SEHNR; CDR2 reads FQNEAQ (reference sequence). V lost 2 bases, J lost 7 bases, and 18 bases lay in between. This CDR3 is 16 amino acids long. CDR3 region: CASSLIVAARRNEQFF. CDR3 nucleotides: TGTGCCAGCAGCTTAATCGTCGCGGCCCGGCGGAATGAGCAGTTCTTC.